The T cell receptor (beta chain) under discussion was sequenced for a study of blood T cell repertoires in COVID-19 (TCRdb year 2020). Describing the broader study: Collaborator samples came from the United States, Italy and Spain and covered acute and convalescent phases of COVID-19. The prospective study material was composed of cDNA or gDNA derived from T cells, B-cell-depleted T cells, or PBMCs. The dataset comprised deeply sampled blood TCRbeta repertoires from subjects exposed to, actively infected with, or recovered from COVID-19. The repertoires were made available in a free public database intended to serve as a resource for research on the immune response to SARS-CoV-2. The samples were drawn from two sources: the first 160 participants of the ongoing ImmuneRACE study, and 1,254 subjects contributed by 6 global collaborators. Nearly every sample came with metadata listing a de-identified subject ID, COVID-19 status, age in years and sex. Where available, HLA class I and class II types were obtained from metadata supplied by the sample provider rather than from assay-based typing.

Study-wide conclusions, independent of this receptor: The amount of clinical and demographic metadata varied by source and participant and was provided uncurated.

The immunoSEQ Assay, a bias-controlled multiplex PCR, was used to amplify TCRbeta CDR3 regions from genomic DNA. In the source study's methods: Nucleated cell counts per sample were estimated from amplification of reference gene primers within the assay. To quantify the absolute abundance of each unique TCRbeta CDR3 rearrangement, sequence reads were collapsed and filtered. Productive Simpson clonality was computed per sample as the square root of Simpson's diversity index over productive rearrangements. As stored in TCRdb, this immuneACCESS dataset retains in-frame rearrangements with V and J assigned. A fraction of the clones does not appear; measured against another copy, unresolved V genes explain less than half of the discrepancy, and the remainder lacks a known reason. V, J and clone size are taken as reported in that table, and D and trimming were inferred from the DNA itself. This sample lists about 110,000 clones; around four fifths were detected once. Approximately 15% of the sample belongs to the ten largest clones.

As to this clone: Its binding antigen is unknown. Per-base quality was not reported, and no clone a single base away is much larger than it.

Collaborating institutions collected whole blood in K2EDTA tubes following their own protocols. For TCRbeta analysis, collaborators shipped samples as frozen whole blood, isolated PBMCs, or DNA extracted from either of those sample types. Sequencing used peripheral blood. The sequence came from a woman aged 60 to 75 with acute or convalescent COVID-19.

The nucleotide sequence reads TGTGCTAGTGCCTCAAACAGGGGAGCGGGAGAGACCCAGTACTTC. Translated, this is CASASNRGAGETQYF. The chain links TRBV12-5 with TRBJ2-5, with TRBD1 tentatively as D gene (7 bases match). CDR3 length: 15 amino acids, cysteine to phenylalanine. The CDR3 DNA has 45 bases and is translated from base 1. CDR1 and CDR2, looked up from the germline V gene, are LGHNT and FRNRAP. V and J are truncated by 7 bases and 4 bases respectively, leaving an intervening sequence of 19 bases.